This TCR beta chain appears in the sequencing data of a study of blood T cell repertoires in COVID-19. Overall study: PBMCs, B-cell-depleted T cells, or T cells were the source of the cDNA or gDNA that made up the material.

There are 15 residues in the CDR3. Germline-derived CDR1 and CDR2 are SGHTA and FQGNSA. J lost 8 bases, V lost 5 bases, and 14 bases had no gene match. The assay was immunoSEQ multiplex PCR, and TCRdb's table has in-frame clones only and misses some. The table records about 410,000 clones, roughly 90% of them present only once. This chain links TRBV7-2 with TRBJ2-7; TRBD2 matches 8 bases. The sequencing input was PBMCs or T cells enriched from blood (not recorded which). The sequence came from a woman in her twenties or thirties who had recovered from COVID-19. The CDR3 loop reads CASSRAGGRSTKQYF. CDR3 nucleotides: TGTGCCAGCAGCCGTGCGGGGGGCCGATCTACGAAGCAGTACTTC. The variable domain in full, completed from reference TRBV7-2 and TRBJ2-7, reads GAGVSQSPSNKVTEKGKDVELRCDPISGHTALYWYRQSLGQGLEFLIYFQGNSAPDKSGLPSDRFSAERTGGSVSTLTIQRTQQEDSAVYLCASSRAGGRSTKQYFGPGTRLTVT.